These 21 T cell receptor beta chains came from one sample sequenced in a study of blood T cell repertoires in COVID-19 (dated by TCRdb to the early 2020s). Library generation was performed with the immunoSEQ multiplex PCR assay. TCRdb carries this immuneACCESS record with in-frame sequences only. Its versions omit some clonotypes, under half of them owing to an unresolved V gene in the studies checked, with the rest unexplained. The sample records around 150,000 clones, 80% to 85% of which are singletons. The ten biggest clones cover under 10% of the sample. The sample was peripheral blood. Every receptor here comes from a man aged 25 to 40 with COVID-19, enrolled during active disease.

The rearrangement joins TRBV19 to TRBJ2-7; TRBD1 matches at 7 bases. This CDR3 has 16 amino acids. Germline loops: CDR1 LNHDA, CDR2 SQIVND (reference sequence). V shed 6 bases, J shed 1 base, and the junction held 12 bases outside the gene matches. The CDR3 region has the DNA TGTGCCAGTAGAAGGACAGGAGGAGAAGGGTCCTACGAGCAGTACTTC. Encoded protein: CASRRTGGEGSYEQYF.

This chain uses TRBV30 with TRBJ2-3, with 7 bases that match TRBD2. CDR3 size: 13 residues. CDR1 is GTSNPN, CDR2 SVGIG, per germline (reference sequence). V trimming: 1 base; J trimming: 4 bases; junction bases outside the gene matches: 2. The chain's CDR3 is CAWSAGGSDTQYF. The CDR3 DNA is TGTGCCTGGAGTGCGGGAGGATCAGATACGCAGTATTTT.

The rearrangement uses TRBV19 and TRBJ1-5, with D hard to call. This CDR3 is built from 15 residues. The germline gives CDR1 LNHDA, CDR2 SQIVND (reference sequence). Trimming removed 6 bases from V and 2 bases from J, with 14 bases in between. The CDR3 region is CASSFAGIGNQPQHF. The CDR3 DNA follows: TGTGCCAGTAGCTTCGCGGGTATCGGCAATCAGCCCCAGCATTTT.

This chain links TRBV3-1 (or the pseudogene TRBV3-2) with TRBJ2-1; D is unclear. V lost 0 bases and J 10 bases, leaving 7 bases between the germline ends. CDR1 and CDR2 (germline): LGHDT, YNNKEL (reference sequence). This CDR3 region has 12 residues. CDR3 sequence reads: CASSQDRREQFF. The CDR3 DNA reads TGTGCCAGCAGCCAAGATCGGCGGGAGCAGTTCTTC.

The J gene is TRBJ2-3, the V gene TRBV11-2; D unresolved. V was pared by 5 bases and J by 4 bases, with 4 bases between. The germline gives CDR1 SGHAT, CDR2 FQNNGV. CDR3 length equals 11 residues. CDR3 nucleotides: TGTGCCAGCAGCCCGGCAGATACGCAGTATTTT. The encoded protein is CASSPADTQYF.

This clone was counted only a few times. The CDR3 sequence: CASSPDRNYGYTF. The DNA of the CDR3 is TGTGCCAGCAGCCCAGACAGGAACTATGGCTACACCTTC. The rearrangement joins TRBV7-9 to TRBJ1-2, with a possible D match to TRBD1 (6 bases). Trimming stripped 5 bases from V and 2 bases from J, with 9 bases between. CDR1 and CDR2 from the germline V gene are SEHNR and FQNEAQ (reference sequence). The CDR3 runs to 13 residues.

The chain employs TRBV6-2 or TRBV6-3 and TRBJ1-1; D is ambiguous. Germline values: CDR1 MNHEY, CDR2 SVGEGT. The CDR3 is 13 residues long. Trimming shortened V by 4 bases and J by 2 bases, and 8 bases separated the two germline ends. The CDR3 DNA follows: TGTGCCAGCAGTTTCAAGCTAAACACTGAAGCTTTCTTT. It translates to CASSFKLNTEAFF.

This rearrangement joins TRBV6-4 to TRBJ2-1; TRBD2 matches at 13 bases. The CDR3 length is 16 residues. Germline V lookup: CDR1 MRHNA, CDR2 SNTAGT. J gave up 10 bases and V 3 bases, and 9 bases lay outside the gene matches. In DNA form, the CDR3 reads TGTGCCAGCAGTGAACTCGGACTAGCGGGAGCAGGCGAGCAGTTCTTC. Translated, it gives CASSELGLAGAGEQFF.

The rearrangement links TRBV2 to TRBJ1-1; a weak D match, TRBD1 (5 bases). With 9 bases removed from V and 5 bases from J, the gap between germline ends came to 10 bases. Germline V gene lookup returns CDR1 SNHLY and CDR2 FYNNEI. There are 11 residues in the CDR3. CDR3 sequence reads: CARRQGTEAFF. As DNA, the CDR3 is TGTGCCAGACGTCAGGGAACTGAAGCTTTCTTT.

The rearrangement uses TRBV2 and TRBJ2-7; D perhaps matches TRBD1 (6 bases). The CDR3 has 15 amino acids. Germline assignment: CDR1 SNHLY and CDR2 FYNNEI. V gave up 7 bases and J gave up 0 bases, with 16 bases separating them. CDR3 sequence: CASTLDRKYSYEQYF. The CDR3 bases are TGTGCCAGCACCTTGGACAGAAAGTACTCCTACGAGCAGTACTTC.

The CDR3 nucleotides read TGTGCCAGTACTGATGATGTGGGGGAACGGGGGAGCAATCAGCCCCAGCATTTT. Amino acid sequence: CASTDDVGERGSNQPQHF. The rearrangement links TRBV19 to TRBJ1-5; maybe TRBD1 (5 bases). Germline V gene sequence: CDR1 LNHDA, CDR2 SQIVND (reference sequence). V lost 7 bases and J 1 base, leaving 23 bases between the germline ends. This CDR3 is built from 18 residues.

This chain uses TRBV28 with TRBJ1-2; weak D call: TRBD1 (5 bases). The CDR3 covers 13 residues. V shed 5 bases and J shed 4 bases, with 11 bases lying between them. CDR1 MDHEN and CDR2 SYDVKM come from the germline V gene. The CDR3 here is CASSVSGFYGYTF. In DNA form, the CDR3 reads TGTGCCAGCAGTGTCTCAGGGTTCTATGGCTACACCTTC.

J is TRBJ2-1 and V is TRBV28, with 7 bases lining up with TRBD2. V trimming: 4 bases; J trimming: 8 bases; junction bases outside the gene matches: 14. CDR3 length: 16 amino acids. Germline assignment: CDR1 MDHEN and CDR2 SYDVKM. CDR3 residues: CASSSPRWDRGDEQFF. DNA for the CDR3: TGTGCCAGCAGTTCACCAAGGTGGGATCGGGGGGATGAGCAGTTCTTC.

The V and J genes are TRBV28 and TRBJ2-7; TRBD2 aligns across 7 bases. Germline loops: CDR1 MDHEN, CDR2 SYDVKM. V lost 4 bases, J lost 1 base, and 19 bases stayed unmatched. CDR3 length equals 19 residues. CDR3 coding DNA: TGTGCCAGCAGTTACCCGGTCGGGGTCGGACTAGTTGGGTCCTACGAGCAGTACTTC. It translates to CASSYPVGVGLVGSYEQYF.

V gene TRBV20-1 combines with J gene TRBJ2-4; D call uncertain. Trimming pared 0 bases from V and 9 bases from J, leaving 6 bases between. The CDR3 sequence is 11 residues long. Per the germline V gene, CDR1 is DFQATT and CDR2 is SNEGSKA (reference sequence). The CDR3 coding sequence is TGCAGTGCTAGAGATCTAGGCATTCAGTACTTC. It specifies CSARDLGIQYF.

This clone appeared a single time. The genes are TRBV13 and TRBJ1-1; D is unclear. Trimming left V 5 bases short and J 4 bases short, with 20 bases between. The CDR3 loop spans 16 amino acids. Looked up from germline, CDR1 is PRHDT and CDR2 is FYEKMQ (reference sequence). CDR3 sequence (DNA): TGTGCCAGCAGCGCCGGCGGGGAGTCCCATTCCACTGAAGCTTTCTTT. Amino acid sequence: CASSAGGESHSTEAFF.

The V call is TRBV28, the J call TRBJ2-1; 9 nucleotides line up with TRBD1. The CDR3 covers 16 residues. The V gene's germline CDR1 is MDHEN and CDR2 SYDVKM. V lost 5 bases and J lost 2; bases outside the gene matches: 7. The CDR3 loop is CASSQPGQGTYNEQFF. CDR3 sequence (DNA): TGTGCCAGCAGTCAGCCGGGACAGGGAACCTACAATGAGCAGTTCTTC. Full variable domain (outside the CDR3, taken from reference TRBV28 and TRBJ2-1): DVKVTQSSRYLVKRTGEKVFLECVQDMDHENMFWYRQDPGLGLRLIYFSYDVKMKEKGDIPEGYSVSREKKERFSLILESASTNQTSMYLCASSQPGQGTYNEQFFGPGTRLTVL.

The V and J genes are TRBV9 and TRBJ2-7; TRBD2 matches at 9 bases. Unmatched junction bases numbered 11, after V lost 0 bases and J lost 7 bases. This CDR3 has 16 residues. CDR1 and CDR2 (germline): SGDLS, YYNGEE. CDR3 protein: CASSVETSGILGEQYF. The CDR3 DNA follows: TGTGCCAGCAGCGTAGAGACTAGCGGTATCTTGGGGGAGCAGTACTTC. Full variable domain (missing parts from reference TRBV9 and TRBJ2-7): DSGVTQTPKHLITATGQRVTLRCSPRSGDLSVYWYQQSLDQGLQFLIQYYNGEERAKGNILERFSAQQFPDLHSELNLSSLELGDSALYFCASSVETSGILGEQYFGPGTRLTVT.

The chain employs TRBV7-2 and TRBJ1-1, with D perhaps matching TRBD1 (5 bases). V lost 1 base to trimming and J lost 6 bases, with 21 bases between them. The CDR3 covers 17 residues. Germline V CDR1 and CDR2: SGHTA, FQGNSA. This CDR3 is CASSLGLPPTGGAEAFF. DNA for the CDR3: TGTGCCAGCAGCTTAGGATTGCCGCCCACGGGGGGGGCTGAAGCTTTCTTT.

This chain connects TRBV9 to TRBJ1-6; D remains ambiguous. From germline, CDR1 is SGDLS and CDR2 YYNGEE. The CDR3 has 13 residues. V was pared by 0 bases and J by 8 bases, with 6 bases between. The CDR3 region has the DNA TGTGCCAGCAGCGTAGTTGGAGATTCACCCCTCCACTTT. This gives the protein CASSVVGDSPLHF.

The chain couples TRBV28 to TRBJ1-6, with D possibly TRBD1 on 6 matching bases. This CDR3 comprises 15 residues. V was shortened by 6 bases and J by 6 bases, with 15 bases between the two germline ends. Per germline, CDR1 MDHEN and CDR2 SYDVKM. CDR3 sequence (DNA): TGTGCCAGCAGGAACAGGGAATTAAGTAATTCACCCCTCCACTTT. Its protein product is CASRNRELSNSPLHF.